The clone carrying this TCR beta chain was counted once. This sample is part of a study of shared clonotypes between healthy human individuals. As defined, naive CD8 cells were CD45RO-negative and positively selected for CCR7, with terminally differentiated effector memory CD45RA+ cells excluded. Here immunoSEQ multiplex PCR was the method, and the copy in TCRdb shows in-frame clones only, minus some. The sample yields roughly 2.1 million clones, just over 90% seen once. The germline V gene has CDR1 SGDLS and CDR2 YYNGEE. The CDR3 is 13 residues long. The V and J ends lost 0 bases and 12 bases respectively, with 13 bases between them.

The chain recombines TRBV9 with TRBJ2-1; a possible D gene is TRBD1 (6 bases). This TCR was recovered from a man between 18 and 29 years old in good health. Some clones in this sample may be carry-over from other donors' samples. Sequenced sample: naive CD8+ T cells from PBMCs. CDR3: CASSVGGGSPQFF. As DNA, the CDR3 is TGTGCCAGCAGCGTAGGTGGGGGCAGCCCGCAGTTCTTC.